The clone carrying this T cell receptor beta chain was seen at least ten times. Its antigen is still unknown. The data derive from a study of Graves' ophthalmopathy and Graves' hyperthyroidism. Serum thyroxine and TRAb, along with clinical symptoms, thyroid ultrasound and orbital computed tomography, were what diagnosis relied on. A roughly 9.7 ml volume of fresh peripheral blood provided the PBMCs. Study observations and caveats: Blood repertoires reportedly contained most expanded thyroid clonotypes above 0.001 frequency.

Investigators amplified TCR beta CDR3 regions from RNA transcripts. HTBI primers served in a first-round RT-PCR, which a second-round multiplex PCR followed. TCRdb reanalysed the multiplex PCR reads using MiXCR and keeps one entry per CDR3 protein. The sample yields under 350,000 distinct CDR3 sequences, around a sixth seen once. The clonotype comes from an adult man with Graves' ophthalmopathy. Sequenced: peripheral blood.

The CDR3 DNA sequence: TGCGCCAGCAGCTTCGACAGGGGGCGCGAGCAGTACTTC. This sequence encodes CASSFDRGREQYF. This rearrangement joins TRBV5-1 to TRBJ2-7; 10 bases fit TRBD1. V trimming: 2 bases; J trimming: 6 bases; junction bases outside the gene matches: 2. Germline V gives CDR1 SGHRS, CDR2 YFSETQ. This CDR3 is built from 13 residues. The full variable domain, with the rest looked up from reference TRBV5-1 and TRBJ2-7, is KAGVTQTPRYLIKTRGQQVTLSCSPISGHRSVSWYQQTPGQGLQFLFEYFSETQRNKGNFPGRFSGRQFSNSRSEMNVSTLELGDSALYLCASSFDRGREQYFGPGTRLTVT.